The clone carrying this T cell receptor (beta chain) was detected only a few times. Its target is unknown. This entry belongs to a study of T cell responses to AZD1222 COVID-19 vaccine. The germline gives CDR1 SGHVS, CDR2 FQNEAQ. The V end was cut by 1 base, the J end by 0 bases, with 10 bases between. The CDR3 length is 16 residues. Sequenced by immunoSEQ multiplex PCR; TCRdb stores in-frame clones only, minus some. The repertoire consists of roughly 120,000 clones, with 70% to 90% occurring once and the leading ten covering roughly 9%. Study-wide findings and caveats: Increases in Spike-specific TCR breadth and depth were seen after two AZD1222 doses. White British donors predominated, females outnumbered males, and clonal diversity was possibly underestimated.

The receptor was isolated from an adult in good health. The V call is TRBV7-8, the J call TRBJ1-5; D is unresolved. Sample: peripheral blood, taken on day 0 of AZD1222 vaccination. As DNA, the CDR3 is TGTGCCAGCAGCTTAGGGGTCCAGGTTAGCAATCAGCCCCAGCATTTT. This translates into CASSLGVQVSNQPQHF.